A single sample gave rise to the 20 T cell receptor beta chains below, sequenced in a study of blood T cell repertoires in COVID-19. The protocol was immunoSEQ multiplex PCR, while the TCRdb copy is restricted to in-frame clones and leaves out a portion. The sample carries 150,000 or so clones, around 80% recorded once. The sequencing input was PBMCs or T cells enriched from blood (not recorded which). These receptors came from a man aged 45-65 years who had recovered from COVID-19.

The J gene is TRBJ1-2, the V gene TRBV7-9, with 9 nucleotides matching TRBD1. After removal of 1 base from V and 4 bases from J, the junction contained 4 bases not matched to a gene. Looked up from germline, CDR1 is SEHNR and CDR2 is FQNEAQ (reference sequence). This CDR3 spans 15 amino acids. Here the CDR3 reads CASSLGTGAVYGYTF. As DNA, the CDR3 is TGTGCCAGCAGCTTAGGGACAGGGGCCGTCTATGGCTACACCTTC.

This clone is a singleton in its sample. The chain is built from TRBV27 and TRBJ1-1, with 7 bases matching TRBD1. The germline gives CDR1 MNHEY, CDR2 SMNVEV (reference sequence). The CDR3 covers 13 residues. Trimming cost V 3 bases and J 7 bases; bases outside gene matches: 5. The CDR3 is CASSFLDRSEAFF. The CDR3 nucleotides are TGTGCCAGCAGTTTCTTGGACAGGAGTGAAGCTTTCTTT.

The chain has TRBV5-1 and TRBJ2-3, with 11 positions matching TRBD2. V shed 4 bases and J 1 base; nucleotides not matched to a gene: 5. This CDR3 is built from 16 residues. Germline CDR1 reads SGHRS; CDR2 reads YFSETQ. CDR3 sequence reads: CASSMTSGVGTDTQYF. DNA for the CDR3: TGCGCCAGCAGCATGACTAGCGGGGTCGGCACAGATACGCAGTATTTT.

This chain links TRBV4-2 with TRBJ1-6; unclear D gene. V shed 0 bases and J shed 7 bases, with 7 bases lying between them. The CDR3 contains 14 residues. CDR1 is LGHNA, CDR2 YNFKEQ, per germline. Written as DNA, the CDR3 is TGTGCCAGCAGCCAAGACAGTTCCAATTCACCCCTCCACTTT. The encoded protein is CASSQDSSNSPLHF.

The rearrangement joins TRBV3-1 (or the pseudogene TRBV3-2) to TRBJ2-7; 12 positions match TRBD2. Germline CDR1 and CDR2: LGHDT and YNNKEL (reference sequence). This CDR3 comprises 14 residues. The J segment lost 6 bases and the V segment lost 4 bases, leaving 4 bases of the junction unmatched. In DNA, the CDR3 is TGTGCCAGCAGCCCCAGGACTAGCGGGGCCGAGCAGTACTTC. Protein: CASSPRTSGAEQYF.

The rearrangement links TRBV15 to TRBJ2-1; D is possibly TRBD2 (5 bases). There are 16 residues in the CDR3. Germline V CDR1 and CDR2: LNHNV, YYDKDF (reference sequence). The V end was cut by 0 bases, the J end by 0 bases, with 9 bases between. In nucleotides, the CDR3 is TGTGCCACCAGCAGAGATGCAGCGGACTCCTACAATGAGCAGTTCTTC. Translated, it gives CATSRDAADSYNEQFF.

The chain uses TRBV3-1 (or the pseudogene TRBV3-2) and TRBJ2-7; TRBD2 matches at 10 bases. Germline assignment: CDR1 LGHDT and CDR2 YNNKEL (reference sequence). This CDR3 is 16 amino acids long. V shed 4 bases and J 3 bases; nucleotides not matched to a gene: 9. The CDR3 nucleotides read TGTGCCAGCAGCCCCCCAGGGCTAGCGGGGGACTACGAGCAGTACTTC. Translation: CASSPPGLAGDYEQYF.

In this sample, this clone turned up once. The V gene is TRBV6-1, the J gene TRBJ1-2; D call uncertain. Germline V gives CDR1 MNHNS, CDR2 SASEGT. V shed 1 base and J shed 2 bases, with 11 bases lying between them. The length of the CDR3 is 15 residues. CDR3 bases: TGTGCCAGCAGTGAAGATCACACATGGAACTATGGCTACACCTTC. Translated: CASSEDHTWNYGYTF.

The CDR3 loop is CASSIGATVNTEAFF. CDR3 nucleotide sequence: TGTGCCAGTAGTATAGGGGCCACCGTAAACACTGAAGCTTTCTTT. This rearrangement joins TRBV19 to TRBJ1-1; D is ambiguous. This CDR3 has 15 residues. Germline V CDR1 and CDR2: LNHDA, SQIVND (reference sequence). The V end lost 1 base, the J end lost 2 bases, and 11 bases lay between the germline ends.

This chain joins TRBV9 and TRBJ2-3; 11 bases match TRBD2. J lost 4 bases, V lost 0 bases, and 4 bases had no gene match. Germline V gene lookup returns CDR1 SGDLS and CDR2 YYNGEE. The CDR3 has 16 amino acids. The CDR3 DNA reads TGTGCCAGCAGCGTAGCTAGCGGGGGGTGGGCAGATACGCAGTATTTT. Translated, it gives CASSVASGGWADTQYF.

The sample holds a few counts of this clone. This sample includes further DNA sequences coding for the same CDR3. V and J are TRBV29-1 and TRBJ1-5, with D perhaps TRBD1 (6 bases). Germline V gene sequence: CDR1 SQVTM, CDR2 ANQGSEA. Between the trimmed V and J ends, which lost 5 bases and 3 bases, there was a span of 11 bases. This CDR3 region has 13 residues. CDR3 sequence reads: CSVRDNYNQPQHF. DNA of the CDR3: TGCAGCGTTCGGGACAACTACAATCAGCCCCAGCATTTT.

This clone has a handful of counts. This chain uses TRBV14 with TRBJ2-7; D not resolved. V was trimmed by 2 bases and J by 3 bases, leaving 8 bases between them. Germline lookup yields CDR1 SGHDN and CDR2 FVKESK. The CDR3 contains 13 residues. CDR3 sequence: CASSQYGDYEQYF. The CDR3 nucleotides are TGTGCCAGCAGCCAATATGGAGACTACGAGCAGTACTTC.

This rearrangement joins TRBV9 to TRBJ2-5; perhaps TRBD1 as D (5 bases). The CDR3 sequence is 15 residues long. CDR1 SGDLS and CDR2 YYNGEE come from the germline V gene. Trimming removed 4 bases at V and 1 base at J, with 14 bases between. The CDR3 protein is CASSPPTAIQETQYF. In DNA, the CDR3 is TGTGCCAGCAGCCCTCCGACAGCTATCCAAGAGACCCAGTACTTC.

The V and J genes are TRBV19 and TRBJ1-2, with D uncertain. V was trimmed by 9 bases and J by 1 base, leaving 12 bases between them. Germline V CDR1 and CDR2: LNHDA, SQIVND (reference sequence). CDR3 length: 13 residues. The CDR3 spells CASLNRDNYGYTF. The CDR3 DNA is TGTGCCAGCCTAAACCGAGATAACTATGGCTACACCTTC.

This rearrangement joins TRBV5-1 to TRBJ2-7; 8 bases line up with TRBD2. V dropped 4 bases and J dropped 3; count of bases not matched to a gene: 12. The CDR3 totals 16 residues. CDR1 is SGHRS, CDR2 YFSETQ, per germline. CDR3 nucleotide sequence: TGCGCCAGCAGCCCCTCGGGAGGGGTTTCGCGCTACGAGCAGTACTTC. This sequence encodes CASSPSGGVSRYEQYF.

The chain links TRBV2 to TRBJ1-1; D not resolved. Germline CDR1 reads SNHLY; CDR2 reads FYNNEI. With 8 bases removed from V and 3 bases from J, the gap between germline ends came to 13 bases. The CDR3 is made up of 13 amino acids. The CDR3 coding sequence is TGTGCCAGCGCTTGGGCGAGTTACACTGAAGCTTTCTTT. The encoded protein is CASAWASYTEAFF. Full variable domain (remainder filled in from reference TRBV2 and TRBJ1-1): EPEVTQTPSHQVTQMGQEVILRCVPISNHLYFYWYRQILGQKVEFLVSFYNNEISEKSEIFDDQFSVERPDGSNFTLKIRSTKLEDSAMYFCASAWASYTEAFFGQGTRLTVV.

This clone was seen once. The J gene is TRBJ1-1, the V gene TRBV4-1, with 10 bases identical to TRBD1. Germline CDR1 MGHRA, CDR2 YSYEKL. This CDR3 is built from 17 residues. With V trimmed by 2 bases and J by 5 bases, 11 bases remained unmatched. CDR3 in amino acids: CASSQSKPGQGTTEAFF. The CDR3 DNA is TGCGCCAGCAGCCAAAGTAAGCCGGGACAGGGGACGACTGAAGCTTTCTTT.

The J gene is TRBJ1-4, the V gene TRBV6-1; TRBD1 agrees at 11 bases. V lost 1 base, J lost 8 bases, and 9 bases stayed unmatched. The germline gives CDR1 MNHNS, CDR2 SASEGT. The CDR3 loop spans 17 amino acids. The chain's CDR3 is CASSEGRTGGAREKLFF. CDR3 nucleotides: TGTGCCAGCAGTGAAGGTAGGACAGGGGGCGCGAGAGAAAAACTGTTTTTT.

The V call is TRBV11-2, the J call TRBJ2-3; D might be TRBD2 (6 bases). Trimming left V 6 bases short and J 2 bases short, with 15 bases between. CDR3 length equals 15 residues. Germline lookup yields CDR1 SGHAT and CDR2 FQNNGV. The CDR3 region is CASSYRDFDTDTQYF. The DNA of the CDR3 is TGTGCCAGCAGTTACCGGGACTTCGACACAGATACGCAGTATTTT.

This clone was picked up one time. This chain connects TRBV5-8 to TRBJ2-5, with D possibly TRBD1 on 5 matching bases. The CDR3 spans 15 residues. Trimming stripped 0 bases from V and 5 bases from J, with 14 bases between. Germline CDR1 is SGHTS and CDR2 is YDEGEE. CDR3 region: CASSLEGSWGETQYF. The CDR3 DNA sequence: TGTGCCAGCAGCTTGGAGGGCAGTTGGGGCGAGACCCAGTACTTC.